The 32 T cell receptor beta chains below come from one sample, sequenced in a study of T-cell reconstitution after alpha-beta-depleted transplantation in children. TCRbeta library construction was performed incorporating unique molecular identifiers. TCRdb redid the calling of the PCR reads with MiXCR, one entry per CDR3 protein. Of approximately 520,000 distinct CDR3 sequences in the sample, 11% are singletons; the top ten hold around 15%. The material sequenced was PBMCs, mostly from graft donor cells, taken 180 days after TCRalphabeta/CD19-depleted stem cell transplant. These receptors came from a female patient between 2 and 15 years old who had a stem cell transplant for aplastic anemia, so the T cells may come from the graft donor.

This clonotype was picked up a small number of times. The CDR3 region is CASSQGLAGVSEQFF. The CDR3 coding sequence is TGTGCCAGCAGCCAGGGACTAGCGGGAGTGTCTGAGCAGTTCTTC. This chain connects TRBV14 to TRBJ2-1; TRBD2 agrees at 14 bases. The CDR3 sequence is 15 residues long. CDR1 is SGHDN and CDR2 is FVKESK in the germline V gene. The V and J ends lost 3 bases and 9 bases, in that order; junction bases with no gene match: 4.

V and J are TRBV18 and TRBJ2-3, with TRBD2 identical over 8 bases. Germline trimming cut 3 bases from V and 2 bases from J; bases unmatched to any gene: 7. From germline, CDR1 is KGHSH and CDR2 LQKENI. The CDR3 is 16 residues long. CDR3 sequence reads: CASSPPGTSFTDTQYF. CDR3 bases: TGTGCCAGCTCACCTCCCGGGACTAGTTTCACAGATACGCAGTATTTT. Supplemented by reference TRBV18 and TRBJ2-3, the full variable domain reads NAGVMQNPRHLVRRRGQEARLRCSPMKGHSHVYWYRQLPEEGLKFMVYLQKENIIDESGMPKERFSAEFPKEGPSILRIQQVVRGDSAAYFCASSPPGTSFTDTQYFGPGTRLTVL.

This clonotype was seen a few times. The rearrangement joins TRBV4-3 to TRBJ2-3, with D uncertain. Looked up from germline, CDR1 is LGHNA and CDR2 is YSLEER. The CDR3 is 16 amino acids. Trimming left V 1 base short and J 2 bases short, with 13 bases between. As DNA, the CDR3 is TGCGCCAGCAGCCAAGTTAAGGCTGGGATCACAGATACGCAGTATTTT. Protein: CASSQVKAGITDTQYF.

This chain joins TRBV29-1 and TRBJ2-3; D ambiguous. This CDR3 comprises 12 residues. Germline CDR1 reads SQVTM; CDR2 reads ANQGSEA. The V and J ends lost 7 bases and 0 bases respectively, with 8 bases between them. The CDR3 coding sequence is TGCAGCGCAACGGACAGCACAGATACGCAGTATTTT. It translates to CSATDSTDTQYF.

This clonotype was found a few times. This chain connects TRBV5-1 to TRBJ1-1; D may be TRBD1 (5 bases). This CDR3 is 14 amino acids long. The ends were cut back, 4 bases at V and 6 bases at J, with 16 bases in the middle. CDR1 and CDR2 (germline): SGHRS, YFSETQ. CDR3 amino acids: CASSTSAQGPEAFF. The CDR3 DNA is TGCGCCAGCAGCACCAGCGCCCAGGGACCTGAAGCTTTCTTT.

This clonotype turned up a few times. The V call is TRBV7-2, the J call TRBJ2-1; 7 bases map to TRBD2. This CDR3 comprises 15 residues. Trimming took 5 bases from V and 0 from J; bases not matched to a gene: 4. In germline, CDR1 is SGHTA, CDR2 FQGNSA. CDR3 in amino acids: CASSPGGSSYNEQFF. The CDR3 DNA sequence: TGTGCCAGCAGCCCCGGGGGGAGCTCCTACAATGAGCAGTTCTTC.

This clonotype was counted only a few times. The genes are TRBV28 and TRBJ2-1, with TRBD2 identical over 7 bases. The CDR3 spans 14 residues. Germline trimming cut 6 bases from V and 5 bases from J; bases unmatched to any gene: 7. CDR1 is MDHEN and CDR2 is SYDVKM in the germline V gene. The DNA for the CDR3 is TGTGCCAGCAGGCCTAGCGGATACAACAATGAGCAGTTCTTC. Translating gives CASRPSGYNNEQFF.

This clonotype was found a few times. The rearrangement joins TRBV29-1 to TRBJ2-1, with 8 bases aligning to TRBD2. From germline, CDR1 is SQVTM and CDR2 ANQGSEA. V gave up 5 bases and J gave up 8 bases; unmatched junction bases: 11. The CDR3 sequence is 14 residues long. CDR3 nucleotide sequence: TGCAGCGTTAGGGGACTAGAGGGCAGGGATGAGCAGTTCTTC. Amino acid sequence: CSVRGLEGRDEQFF.

About this clonotype itself: Mismatch with germline at one junction end may stem from a read error. The chain employs TRBV27 and TRBJ2-1; D may be TRBD1 (5 bases). Germline V gene sequence: CDR1 MNHEY, CDR2 SMNVEV (reference sequence). The CDR3 is made up of 15 amino acids. The CDR3 DNA follows: TGTGCCAGCAGTTTAACAGGAATCTTGACCGGCCCCCACATCTTC. It translates to CASSLTGILTGPHIF.

This rearrangement joins TRBV15 to TRBJ2-1, with 8 bases aligning to TRBD2. There are 17 residues in the CDR3. Trimming cost V 4 bases and J 1 base; bases outside gene matches: 9. Germline values: CDR1 LNHNV, CDR2 YYDKDF (reference sequence). The CDR3 spells CATSKRTSSPSYNEQFF. CDR3 sequence (DNA): TGTGCCACCAGCAAGAGGACTAGCTCCCCTTCCTACAATGAGCAGTTCTTC.

This clonotype showed up many times. The gene calls are TRBV12-3 or TRBV12-4 and TRBJ2-7; the match to TRBD1 covers 8 bases. This CDR3 contains 15 residues. V lost 0 bases, J lost 6 bases, and 7 bases stayed unmatched. As DNA, the CDR3 is TGTGCCAGCAGTTTAGCTGGACAGGGACAGGTCGAGCAGTACTTC. It specifies CASSLAGQGQVEQYF.

This clonotype turned up a few times. This chain uses TRBV20-1 with TRBJ2-1; no clear D gene. Trimming left V 6 bases short and J 7 bases short, with 19 bases between. CDR3 size: 14 residues. The germline V gene has CDR1 DFQATT and CDR2 SNEGSKA (reference sequence). The CDR3 here is CSAKDLYYINEQFF. The DNA for the CDR3 is TGCAGTGCAAAAGACCTGTACTACATTAATGAGCAGTTCTTC.

In its sample, this clonotype was seen a few times. V is TRBV19 and J is TRBJ2-2, with 9 bases that match TRBD2. In germline, CDR1 is LNHDA, CDR2 SQIVND (reference sequence). CDR3 length: 16 residues. V lost 3 bases and J lost 5; bases outside the gene matches: 7. The CDR3 DNA reads TGTGCCAGTAGTATTCAAGCGGGAGGAAAAACCGGGGAGCTGTTTTTT. Translation: CASSIQAGGKTGELFF.

This clonotype was recorded many times. The chain carries TRBV24-1 and TRBJ2-1; TRBD1 is a possible D gene (5 bases). V was cut by 5 bases and J by 7 bases, with 14 bases left in between. CDR1 and CDR2 (germline): KGHDR, SFDVKD. The CDR3 is made up of 14 amino acids. The CDR3 sequence is CATSGAGMRNEQFF. The CDR3 region has the DNA TGTGCCACCAGTGGAGCAGGGATGCGAAATGAGCAGTTCTTC.

The chain has TRBV4-1 and TRBJ2-1; 9 bases line up with TRBD1. The germline CDR1 and CDR2 sequences are MGHRA and YSYEKL. This CDR3 has 17 residues. Losses at the gene ends were 0 bases for V and 4 bases for J; bases not matched to a gene: 7. CDR3 sequence reads: CASSQEPTGGTYNEQFF. The CDR3 nucleotides read TGCGCCAGCAGCCAAGAGCCGACAGGGGGAACGTACAATGAGCAGTTCTTC.

This clonotype was observed a handful of times. The chain uses TRBV7-2 and TRBJ2-7; 7 positions agree with TRBD2. The CDR3 consists of 15 residues. Germline CDR1 reads SGHTA; CDR2 reads FQGNSA. The V gene end was trimmed by 3 bases and the J gene end by 3 bases; junction bases not matched to a gene: 8. CDR3 coding DNA: TGTGCCAGCAGCTTCCGGGGGGATTTGGTCTACGAGCAGTACTTC. Its protein is CASSFRGDLVYEQYF.

This clonotype has only a few counts. J is TRBJ2-2 and V is TRBV15; 7 nucleotides agree with TRBD2. The CDR3 is made up of 17 amino acids. J gave up 9 bases and V 3 bases, and 16 bases lay outside the gene matches. Germline V lookup: CDR1 LNHNV, CDR2 YYDKDF (reference sequence). Here the CDR3 reads CATSSAPRAGARRELFF. CDR3 nucleotides: TGTGCCACCAGCAGCGCCCCCCGGGCGGGAGCGCGGCGGGAGCTGTTTTTT.

CDR3 residues: CSVRGGVIAKNIQYF. The CDR3 coding sequence is TGCAGCGTCCGAGGGGGGGTGATAGCCAAAAACATTCAGTACTTC. The rearrangement links TRBV29-1 to TRBJ2-4; TRBD2 is a possible D gene (7 bases). The ends were cut back, 6 bases at V and 0 bases at J, with 15 bases in the middle. Germline V gene sequence: CDR1 SQVTM, CDR2 ANQGSEA. This CDR3 has 15 amino acids.

This chain connects TRBV12-3 or TRBV12-4 to TRBJ2-5, with TRBD2 matching over 7 bases. The trim removed 8 bases at V and 2 bases at J, leaving 5 bases unmatched. The CDR3 has 13 residues. Here the CDR3 reads CASGRAGQETQYF. In DNA form, the CDR3 reads TGTGCCAGCGGGAGGGCCGGTCAAGAGACCCAGTACTTC.

CDR3 in DNA: TGTGCCAGCAGTAGGTTGCTAGCGGGGTCCTACGAGCAGTACTTC. This sequence encodes CASSRLLAGSYEQYF. The chain couples TRBV27 to TRBJ2-7; TRBD2 matches 9 bases. The V gene's germline CDR1 is MNHEY and CDR2 SMNVEV (reference sequence). CDR3 length: 15 residues. V gave up 5 bases and J gave up 1 base; unmatched junction bases: 6.

This clonotype was recorded a few times. CDR3 sequence (DNA): TGTGCCAGCAGCCGCCGGGACCCCGAAAAACTGTTTTTT. Protein sequence: CASSRRDPEKLFF. V usage is TRBV7-2 and J usage is TRBJ1-4, with D perhaps matching TRBD1 (5 bases). The germline gives CDR1 SGHTA, CDR2 FQGNSA. Deletions cut 5 bases from V and 8 bases from J, with 12 bases between. The CDR3 contains 13 residues. Supplemented by reference TRBV7-2 and TRBJ1-4, the full variable domain reads GAGVSQSPSNKVTEKGKDVELRCDPISGHTALYWYRQSLGQGLEFLIYFQGNSAPDKSGLPSDRFSAERTGGSVSTLTIQRTQQEDSAVYLCASSRRDPEKLFFGSGTQLSVL.

This clonotype has just a few counts. The chain recombines TRBV7-2 with TRBJ2-5; no clear D gene. This CDR3 has 13 residues. V gave up 5 bases and J gave up 5 bases, with 12 bases separating them. Germline lookup yields CDR1 SGHTA and CDR2 FQGNSA. The CDR3: CASSASALETQYF. The CDR3 DNA reads TGTGCCAGCAGCGCTTCAGCATTGGAGACCCAGTACTTC.

This sequence joins TRBV7-2 and TRBJ2-1; D may be TRBD2 (6 bases). The CDR3 spans 14 residues. The V end was cut by 1 base, the J end by 5 bases, with 9 bases between. Looked up from germline, CDR1 is SGHTA and CDR2 is FQGNSA. DNA of the CDR3: TGTGCCAGCAGCTTAGTTAGCGGCCACAATGAGCAGTTCTTC. Its protein is CASSLVSGHNEQFF.

Turning to this clonotype: This may stem from a read error, because a much larger clone lies one nucleotide away. The rearrangement joins TRBV27 to TRBJ2-1; D unclear. CDR3 length equals 14 residues. Germline values: CDR1 MNHEY, CDR2 SMNVEV (reference sequence). CDR3 in amino acids: CDSSSYSVENEQFF. CDR3 nucleotides: TGTGACAGCAGTTCCTACTCCGTTGAGAATGAGCAGTTCTTC.

In its sample, this clonotype was seen a few times. This chain links TRBV6-5 with TRBJ2-2; D is undetermined. CDR1 and CDR2 (germline): MNHEY, SVGAGI. V was pared by 4 bases and J by 7 bases, with 10 bases between. CDR3 length: 13 amino acids. This CDR3 is CASSLGLGGELFF. CDR3 sequence (DNA): TGTGCCAGCAGTTTGGGTTTGGGCGGGGAGCTGTTTTTT.

The V call is TRBV4-2, the J call TRBJ2-3; 7 bases line up with TRBD2. CDR3 length: 17 amino acids. The V and J ends lost 1 base and 4 bases, in that order; junction bases with no gene match: 11. Per the germline V gene, CDR1 is LGHNA and CDR2 is YNFKEQ. Written as DNA, the CDR3 is TGTGCCAGCAGCCAAGGTGTGGGGCGGGAGAATTCAGATACGCAGTATTTT. Translating it yields CASSQGVGRENSDTQYF.

This sequence joins TRBV5-1 and TRBJ2-3; 12 bases are shared with TRBD1. The CDR3 sequence is 15 residues long. The J segment lost 4 bases and the V segment lost 7 bases, leaving 7 bases of the junction unmatched. Germline V gene lookup returns CDR1 SGHRS and CDR2 YFSETQ. CDR3 amino acids: CASFSGTGGPDTQYF. Written as DNA, the CDR3 is TGCGCCAGCTTCTCCGGGACAGGGGGCCCAGATACGCAGTATTTT.

As DNA, the CDR3 is TGTGCCAGCAACCCCACGGGAAACACCGGGGAGCTGTTTTTT. It yields the protein CASNPTGNTGELFF. The chain is built from TRBV6-1 and TRBJ2-2; possible D gene TRBD2, 5 bases. Trimming cost V 7 bases and J 2 bases, with 11 bases left between them. The CDR3 is 14 residues long. In germline, CDR1 is MNHNS, CDR2 SASEGT.

The V call is TRBV12-5, the J call TRBJ2-1; 7 bases match TRBD1. The germline CDR1 and CDR2 sequences are LGHNT and FRNRAP. This CDR3 is 19 amino acids long. V shed 2 bases, J shed 5 bases, and the junction held 18 bases outside the gene matches. This chain's CDR3 is CASGLPPLRNRGDHNEQFF. The CDR3 nucleotides are TGTGCTAGTGGTTTGCCCCCTCTACGGAACAGGGGCGACCACAATGAGCAGTTCTTC.

This clonotype came up a few times. The chain uses TRBV27 and TRBJ1-1; perhaps TRBD1 as D (5 bases). V was pared by 0 bases and J by 7 bases, with 12 bases between. CDR1 is MNHEY and CDR2 is SMNVEV in the germline V gene (reference sequence). This CDR3 region has 14 residues. The CDR3 DNA reads as TGTGCCAGCAGTTTATCGGTTTTCGACAGTGAAGCTTTCTTT. Amino acids: CASSLSVFDSEAFF.

The CDR3 region is CSAKRYADTQYF. CDR3 nucleotide sequence: TGCAGTGCTAAGAGATATGCAGATACGCAGTATTTT. The gene calls are TRBV20-1 and TRBJ2-3; no firm D call. The CDR3 has 12 residues. Trimming shortened V by 4 bases and J by 4 bases, and 9 bases separated the two germline ends. Germline V gene data show CDR1 as DFQATT and CDR2 as SNEGSKA (reference sequence).

This chain connects TRBV5-6 to TRBJ2-5, with D maybe TRBD2 (6 bases). V was pared by 0 bases and J by 5 bases, with 11 bases between. The CDR3 contains 14 residues. Germline values: CDR1 SGHDT, CDR2 YYEEEE. The CDR3 nucleotides read TGTGCCAGCAGCTTGGGGGGGGAACCGGAGACCCAGTACTTC. Protein: CASSLGGEPETQYF.